This passage covers 30 T cell receptor beta chains from one sample sequenced in a study of cytomegalovirus exposure and HLA in healthy donors. The PCR ran on 60 Vbeta and 13 Jbeta primers. Clones were sequenced by immunoSEQ multiplex PCR, and TCRdb holds only the in-frame ones, with some missing. The repertoire holds 130,000 to 150,000 clones, approximately 73% seen once, with roughly an eighth in the top ten. The specimen was PBMCs. The receptors derive from a human donor in good health.

V gene TRBV2 combines with J gene TRBJ2-7, with D uncertain. There are 12 residues in the CDR3. The V gene's germline CDR1 is SNHLY and CDR2 FYNNEI. V lost 6 bases and J 5 bases, leaving 11 bases between the germline ends. As DNA, the CDR3 is TGTGCCAGCAGGGCCAGTGTCCACGAGCAGTACTTC. This gives the protein CASRASVHEQYF.

J is TRBJ1-2 and V is TRBV9, with D unclear. V was trimmed by 0 bases and J by 8 bases, leaving 11 bases between them. The length of the CDR3 is 13 residues. Germline V gene data show CDR1 as SGDLS and CDR2 as YYNGEE. The CDR3 loop reads CASSVEVIGGYTF. In DNA, the CDR3 is TGTGCCAGCAGCGTAGAGGTTATCGGGGGCTACACCTTC.

This chain connects TRBV11-3 to TRBJ2-7; 11 positions agree with TRBD2. The V gene end was trimmed by 5 bases and the J gene end by 4 bases; junction bases not matched to a gene: 10. Germline assignment: CDR1 SGHNT and CDR2 YENEEA. The CDR3 runs to 16 residues. In DNA, the CDR3 is TGTGCCAGCAGCGCAGTACTAGCGGGAGCTGGTTACGAGCAGTACTTC. This codes for CASSAVLAGAGYEQYF. Together with reference TRBV11-3 and TRBJ2-7, the CDR3 gives the full variable domain: EAGVVQSPRYKIIEKKQPVAFWCNPISGHNTLYWYLQNLGQGPELLIRYENEEAVDDSQLPKDRFSAERLKGVDSTLKIQPAELGDSAVYLCASSAVLAGAGYEQYFGPGTRLTVT.

J is TRBJ1-2 and V is TRBV6-1; D uncertain. The germline V gene has CDR1 MNHNS and CDR2 SASEGT. The CDR3 runs 12 residues. V was pared by 11 bases and J by 3 bases, with 13 bases between. CDR3 nucleotides: TGTGCCGGAGGGCCCGCGTACTATGGCTACACCTTC. Its protein product is CAGGPAYYGYTF.

The chain joins TRBV21-1 to TRBJ2-1; TRBD2, as called in the table, went unchecked against the DNA. TRBV21-1 has pseudogene status. The CDR3 is made up of 15 amino acids. The CDR3 sequence: CASSEIAGGYNEQFF. The CDR3 DNA sequence: TGTGCCAGCAGCGAAATAGCGGGAGGCTACAATGAGCAGTTCTTC.

V gene TRBV4-2 combines with J gene TRBJ2-6; 7 nucleotides match TRBD2. J lost 1 base, V lost 0 bases, and 12 bases had no gene match. The CDR3 runs to 20 residues. CDR1 and CDR2 (germline): LGHNA, YNFKEQ. For the CDR3, the DNA is TGTGCCAGCAGCCAAGATCTAAGTTCGAGCGGGGTGTCTGGGGCCAACGTCCTGACTTTC. Encoded protein: CASSQDLSSSGVSGANVLTF.

The chain has TRBV6-1 and TRBJ1-2; D is uncertain. The germline V and J ends were trimmed by 6 bases and 5 bases, with 19 bases remaining between them. The CDR3 consists of 15 residues. The V gene's germline CDR1 is MNHNS and CDR2 SASEGT. CDR3 sequence: CASSVNRGGLYGYTF. In DNA form, the CDR3 reads TGTGCCAGCAGCGTAAACCGCGGAGGCCTATATGGCTACACCTTC.

This clone was seen only a few times. This chain connects TRBV6-6 to TRBJ1-2, with no clear D. CDR3 length: 12 amino acids. Looked up from germline, CDR1 is MNHNY and CDR2 is SVGAGI (reference sequence). The germline V and J ends were trimmed by 8 bases and 8 bases, with 15 bases remaining between them. The CDR3 sequence is CASVTVGGGYTF. The DNA of the CDR3 is TGTGCCAGCGTTACAGTGGGAGGCGGCTACACCTTC.

J is TRBJ1-2 and V is TRBV6-5; D gene ambiguous. The CDR3 runs 13 residues. Germline-derived CDR1 and CDR2 are MNHEY and SVGAGI. The V and J ends lost 0 bases and 7 bases respectively, with 9 bases between them. CDR3 residues: CASSYSEGSGYTF. The CDR3 bases are TGTGCCAGCAGTTACTCAGAGGGAAGTGGCTACACCTTC.

The chain combines TRBV7-9 with TRBJ1-2; D might be TRBD1 (5 bases). CDR1 SEHNR and CDR2 FQNEAQ come from the germline V gene (reference sequence). Deletions cut 7 bases from V and 5 bases from J, with 14 bases between. The length of the CDR3 is 13 residues. CDR3 nucleotide sequence: TGTGCCAGCACCGCGACAGATCCTTATGGCTACACCTTC. Protein product: CASTATDPYGYTF.

The chain links TRBV25-1 to TRBJ1-1, with TRBD1 as a possible D gene (5 bases). Trimming removed 5 bases from V and 6 bases from J, with 13 bases in between. CDR1 is MGHDK and CDR2 is SYGVNS in the germline V gene. The CDR3 consists of 13 residues. In DNA form, the CDR3 reads TGTGCCAGCAGTTCAGGGCTAGAGGCTGAAGCTTTCTTT. Amino acid sequence: CASSSGLEAEAFF.

V is TRBV5-1 and J is TRBJ2-1; 11 nucleotides align to TRBD2. The CDR3 has 15 residues. Germline values: CDR1 SGHRS, CDR2 YFSETQ. After removal of 4 bases from V and 9 bases from J, the junction contained 9 bases not matched to a gene. The CDR3 protein is CASSLTSGSSREQFF. The CDR3 nucleotides read TGCGCCAGCAGCCTAACTAGCGGGAGTAGTCGTGAGCAGTTCTTC.

The chain uses TRBV7-2 and TRBJ1-5; TRBD1 matches 8 bases. The length of the CDR3 is 15 residues. Germline V gene lookup returns CDR1 SGHTA and CDR2 FQGNSA. Unmatched junction bases numbered 2, after V lost 4 bases and J lost 0 bases. The CDR3 loop reads CASSSDRASNQPQHF. CDR3 bases: TGTGCCAGCAGCTCGGACAGGGCTAGCAATCAGCCCCAGCATTTT. The full variable domain, rest sourced from reference TRBV7-2 and TRBJ1-5, is GAGVSQSPSNKVTEKGKDVELRCDPISGHTALYWYRQSLGQGLEFLIYFQGNSAPDKSGLPSDRFSAERTGGSVSTLTIQRTQQEDSAVYLCASSSDRASNQPQHFGDGTRLSIL.

The chain recombines TRBV2 with TRBJ2-6, with D possibly TRBD1 on 8 matching bases. V shed 5 bases and J shed 0 bases, with 14 bases lying between them. This CDR3 comprises 17 residues. Germline CDR1 is SNHLY and CDR2 is FYNNEI. The CDR3 here is CASSSQGGPSGANVLTF. The CDR3 DNA is TGTGCCAGCAGTTCACAGGGGGGGCCCTCTGGGGCCAACGTCCTGACTTTC.

The chain uses TRBV4-2 and TRBJ2-5; D is perhaps TRBD2 (5 bases). Germline V gene lookup returns CDR1 LGHNA and CDR2 YNFKEQ. This CDR3 has 14 residues. V lost 1 base and J 1 base, leaving 7 bases between the germline ends. The CDR3 bases are TGTGCCAGCAGCCAAGCCCGGGGCCAAGAGACCCAGTACTTC. This codes for CASSQARGQETQYF.

The chain recombines TRBV4-2 with TRBJ2-5; D gene unclear. CDR1 and CDR2 from the germline V gene are LGHNA and YNFKEQ. There are 13 residues in the CDR3. Trimming cost V 1 base and J 5 bases, with 8 bases left between them. The CDR3 DNA reads as TGTGCCAGCAGCCAAGCTCCCGGGGAGACCCAGTACTTC. The encoded protein is CASSQAPGETQYF.

The table lists this clone with a few counts. The chain recombines TRBV5-4 with TRBJ2-1, with TRBD2 identical over 12 bases. Germline loops: CDR1 SGHNT, CDR2 YYREEE (reference sequence). V gave up 8 bases and J gave up 9 bases; unmatched junction bases: 12. This CDR3 is 15 amino acids long. CDR3 amino acids: CASSSLTSGGGEQFF. The DNA for the CDR3 is TGTGCCAGTAGTTCTTTGACTAGCGGGGGCGGTGAGCAGTTCTTC.

V and J are TRBV14 and TRBJ2-7; D is ambiguous. The CDR3 sequence is 12 residues long. The germline V gene has CDR1 SGHDN and CDR2 FVKESK. V dropped 1 base and J dropped 4 bases, with 5 bases sitting between them. CDR3 nucleotide sequence: TGTGCCAGCAGCCAAGCCAGGTACGAGCAGTACTTC. Translated, it gives CASSQARYEQYF.

This rearrangement joins TRBV5-4 to TRBJ1-2, with 9 bases identical to TRBD1. This CDR3 has 17 residues. Trimming took 1 base from V and 3 from J; bases not matched to a gene: 10. Germline CDR1 reads SGHNT; CDR2 reads YYREEE (reference sequence). The CDR3 is CASSLPSLQGAYYGYTF. CDR3 coding DNA: TGTGCCAGCAGCTTGCCCTCCTTACAGGGGGCGTACTATGGCTACACCTTC.

A single count supports this clone. The rearrangement links TRBV4-1 to TRBJ1-3; 7 nucleotides agree with TRBD1. Germline CDR1 is MGHRA and CDR2 is YSYEKL. Unmatched junction bases numbered 12, after V lost 0 bases and J lost 10 bases. The CDR3 is made up of 16 amino acids. CDR3 region: CASSQEPTRTGETIYF. DNA for the CDR3: TGCGCCAGCAGCCAAGAACCGACGCGGACAGGAGAAACCATATATTTT.

The chain is built from TRBV6-5 and TRBJ2-2; TRBD1 matches at 9 bases. The CDR3 loop spans 16 amino acids. The junction had 6 bases not matched to a gene; V was cut back by 0 bases and J by 7 bases. Germline values: CDR1 MNHEY, CDR2 SVGAGI. The CDR3 DNA sequence: TGTGCCAGCAGTTACTCCCTAACAGGGGGCCACGGGGAGCTGTTTTTT. Translation: CASSYSLTGGHGELFF.

This clone has ten or more counts. The rearrangement links TRBV6-1 to TRBJ2-7, with TRBD1 identical over 7 bases. Per germline, CDR1 MNHNS and CDR2 SASEGT. Trimming took 1 base from V and 5 from J; bases not matched to a gene: 8. The CDR3 is made up of 15 amino acids. The DNA of the CDR3 is TGTGCCAGCAGTGAAGAGTTGGGACAGAGCCACGAGCAGTACTTC. This encodes CASSEELGQSHEQYF.

This chain links TRBV6-6 with TRBJ2-2; TRBD1 might be the D (5 bases). Germline CDR1 is MNHNY and CDR2 is SVGAGI (reference sequence). V lost 8 bases to trimming and J lost 4 bases, with 17 bases between them. The CDR3 extends over 15 amino acids. Written as DNA, the CDR3 is TGTGCCAGCGGGGCTGCCGCGCTTACCACCGGGGAGCTGTTTTTT. Protein product: CASGAAALTTGELFF.

This chain links TRBV4-1 with TRBJ1-5; D might be TRBD1 (6 bases). The germline V and J ends were trimmed by 4 bases and 3 bases, with 13 bases remaining between them. This CDR3 has 15 residues. In germline, CDR1 is MGHRA, CDR2 YSYEKL. The CDR3 DNA reads as TGCGCCAGCAGCCCCCAGGGGCTGAACAATCAGCCCCAGCATTTT. This sequence encodes CASSPQGLNNQPQHF.

This rearrangement joins TRBV7-9 to TRBJ2-3, with TRBD2 as a possible D gene (5 bases). The CDR3 is made up of 15 amino acids. V dropped 7 bases and J dropped 6 bases, with 20 bases sitting between them. Germline V gene data show CDR1 as SEHNR and CDR2 as FQNEAQ (reference sequence). CDR3 amino acids: CASKPTGGRLDTQYF. The DNA of the CDR3 is TGTGCCAGCAAACCGACGGGCGGGCGGCTGGATACGCAGTATTTT.

The chain employs TRBV30 and TRBJ1-1, with a possible D match to TRBD1 (6 bases). From germline, CDR1 is GTSNPN and CDR2 SVGIG (reference sequence). Trimming removed 3 bases from V and 4 bases from J, with 15 bases in between. CDR3 length: 14 residues. This CDR3 reads CAWSILRGATEAFF. The CDR3 nucleotides read TGTGCCTGGAGCATTCTTCGGGGGGCCACTGAAGCTTTCTTT.

V and J are TRBV11-2 and TRBJ2-2, with TRBD2 matching 11 bases. J gave up 4 bases and V 4 bases, and 5 bases lay outside the gene matches. The CDR3 runs to 16 residues. CDR1 is SGHAT, CDR2 FQNNGV, per germline. The CDR3 sequence: CASSSIAGGGTGELFF. In nucleotides, the CDR3 is TGTGCCAGCAGCTCAATAGCGGGAGGGGGCACCGGGGAGCTGTTTTTT.

This chain uses TRBV4-1 with TRBJ1-1, with D possibly matching TRBD1 (6 bases). The CDR3 is 16 residues long. The germline gives CDR1 MGHRA, CDR2 YSYEKL. Deletions cut 0 bases from V and 4 bases from J, with 15 bases between. CDR3 residues: CASSQEGRTGTTEAFF. DNA for the CDR3: TGCGCCAGCAGCCAAGAAGGAAGAACAGGGACCACTGAAGCTTTCTTT.

This clone was seen a single time. The J gene is TRBJ1-1, the V gene TRBV6-5, with unresolved D. Trimming shortened V by 0 bases and J by 8 bases, and 7 bases separated the two germline ends. Per germline, CDR1 MNHEY and CDR2 SVGAGI. This CDR3 has 12 residues. The CDR3 sequence is CASSYSDGEAFF. The CDR3 bases are TGTGCCAGCAGTTACTCAGACGGGGAAGCTTTCTTT.

In its sample, this clone was seen a few times. The chain recombines TRBV6-5 with TRBJ2-2, with D perhaps matching TRBD1 (5 bases). This CDR3 comprises 16 residues. With 0 bases removed from V and 7 bases from J, the gap between germline ends came to 15 bases. CDR1 MNHEY and CDR2 SVGAGI come from the germline V gene. Written as DNA, the CDR3 is TGTGCCAGCAGTTACTCCGCTGACAGAAGGAACGGGGAGCTGTTTTTT. As protein: CASSYSADRRNGELFF.